This T cell receptor (beta chain) was obtained from a study of T-cell memory formation after mild COVID-19. Study background: Across donors, TCR clusters were largely donor specific.

The 5'RACE method, run with constant-segment primers, produced TCR alpha and TCR beta cDNA libraries (carrying sample barcodes and UMIs). One entry per CDR3 protein, called by TCRdb with MiXCR from the 5' RACE reads. The table lists approximately 480,000 distinct CDR3 sequences, roughly 18% of them singletons. A few counts support this clonotype. Between the trimmed V and J ends, which lost 3 bases and 3 bases, there was a span of 14 bases. The CDR3 loop spans 15 amino acids. CDR1 LGHNA and CDR2 YNFKEQ come from the germline V gene. The rearrangement links TRBV4-2 to TRBJ2-5; tentatively, D is TRBD2 (6 bases). Sequencing was done on a sample of PBMCs or a T cell subset sorted from them (not recorded which). The sequence was collected from an adult woman who had mild COVID-19 (a few samples of this study predate the infection). Cell type and time point are not known. The CDR3 sequence: CASSHGGELEETQYF. In DNA, the CDR3 is TGTGCCAGCAGCCACGGCGGGGAGTTGGAAGAGACCCAGTACTTC.